Listed below are T cell receptor beta chains from one sample, sequenced in a study of T cells in Graves' hyperthyroidism and ophthalmopathy. TCRdb recomputed calls from the multiplex PCR reads with MiXCR, one row per CDR3 protein. The repertoire includes 350,000 or so distinct CDR3 sequences, 15% to 20% of them detected once, and around 16% sits in the top ten. The sequenced sample was blood. The receptors derive from a woman aged 40 to 50 with Graves' ophthalmopathy. CDR3s include the opening cysteine and the closing phenylalanine or tryptophan. Each record gives: D gene, CDR3 length, clone size, V gene, J gene, CDR3 DNA, CDR3 protein. D genes are given only for firm matches. Clone size, where shown, is once, few, many, or a class for clones that have expanded.

>TRBD1|14|-|TRBV7-3|TRBJ2-2
TGTGCCAGCAGCCCGCGGGACAGGGCCGGGGAGCTGTTTTTT
CASSPRDRAGELFF
>-|16|-|TRBV20-1|TRBJ1-2
TGCAGTGCGACCGAGGACAGCCGACCCTTTTCAGGTGGCTACACCTTC
CSATEDSRPFSGGYTF
>-|14|many|TRBV11-2|TRBJ2-5
TGTGCCAGCAGCTCCCCCCAGGCCTGGGAGACCCAGTACTTC
CASSSPQAWETQYF
>TRBD1|15|many|TRBV12-3/TRBV12-4|TRBJ2-2
TGTGCCAGCAGGATCGGACAGGGGTGGACCGGGGAGCTGTTTTTT
CASRIGQGWTGELFF
>-|13|many|TRBV28|TRBJ2-5
TGTGCCAGCAGCGCACACTACCAAGAGACCCAGTACTTC
CASSAHYQETQYF
>TRBD2|19|-|TRBV6-1|TRBJ2-7
TGTGCCAGCAGTGTAAACCGGGACAGGGGACTAGCGGGGTCCTACGAGCAGTACTTC
CASSVNRDRGLAGSYEQYF
>TRBD1|16|many|TRBV27|TRBJ1-5
TGTGCCAGCAGTTTATTTGGACAGGGGTTCGGGCAGCCCCAGCATTTT
CASSLFGQGFGQPQHF
>TRBD1|14|many|TRBV5-1|TRBJ1-1
TGCGCCAGCAGGGGACAGAGAACGAACACTGAAGCTTTCTTT
CASRGQRTNTEAFF
>TRBD1|13|few|TRBV6-1|TRBJ2-7
TGTGCCAGCAGTACAAATACAGGGGCCGAGCAGTACTTC
CASSTNTGAEQYF
>TRBD1|15|-|TRBV18|TRBJ1-3
TGTGCCAGCTCGCGACAGGGTGGCTCTGGAAACACCATATATTTT
CASSRQGGSGNTIYF
>-|16|many|TRBV6-5|TRBJ1-1
TGTGCCAGCAGCGCCACCTCAGGGTATTGGGACACTGAAGCTTTCTTT
CASSATSGYWDTEAFF
>-|16|many|TRBV12-5|TRBJ2-5
TGTGCTAGTGGTTTGGGGGACGGGGTCACCGGGGAGACCCAGTACTTC
CASGLGDGVTGETQYF
>TRBD2|17|many|TRBV15|TRBJ2-5
TGTGCCACCAGCAGGACCAGGTGGGCGGGAGGGCCGGAGACCCAGTACTTC
CATSRTRWAGGPETQYF
>TRBD1|16|many|TRBV19|TRBJ1-1
TGTGCCAGCCACCATCGGCTGGGACAGGGAAACACTGAAGCTTTCTTT
CASHHRLGQGNTEAFF
>-|13|many|TRBV29-1|TRBJ1-1
TGCAGCGGCTCCCACGACAGGAACACTGAAGCTTTCTTT
CSGSHDRNTEAFF
>TRBD2|19|many|TRBV11-2|TRBJ2-6
TGTGCCAGCAGCTTAGACTGGACTAGCGTGGGCTCTGGGGCCAACGTCCTGACTTTC
CASSLDWTSVGSGANVLTF
>-|15|many|TRBV3-1|TRBJ2-2
TGTGCCAGCAGCCAAGATTCGGCCAACACCGGGGAGCTGTTTTTT
CASSQDSANTGELFF
>-|12|many|TRBV19|TRBJ1-1
-
CASSTGYPKLSF
>TRBD2|16|many|TRBV4-1|TRBJ2-5
TGCGCCAGCAGCCAAGCGGCTAGCGGGAGTGTAAAGACCCAGTACTTC
CASSQAASGSVKTQYF
>TRBD1|15|many|TRBV15|TRBJ1-1
TGTGCCACCAGCGCAGACAGGGGAGTGAGCACTGAAGCTTTCTTT
CATSADRGVSTEAFF
>-|14|-|TRBV28|TRBJ1-1
TGTGCCAGCAGTTTTCAGGGGACACACACTGAAGCTTTCTTT
CASSFQGTHTEAFF
>TRBD1|13|many|TRBV28|TRBJ2-5
TGTGCCAGCAGTTGGGACAGTCAAGAGACCCAGTACTTC
CASSWDSQETQYF
>-|12|many|TRBV28|TRBJ2-7
TGTGCCAGCCAGAAGAGGGCCTACGAGCAGTACTTC
CASQKRAYEQYF
>TRBD1|16|few|TRBV3-1|TRBJ2-2
TGTGCCAGCAGCCAACCCTCCGGGACAGGGAGCGGGGAGCTGTTTTTT
CASSQPSGTGSGELFF
>-|12|-|TRBV6-1|TRBJ2-2
TGTGCCAGCAGGTCTGGCACCGGGGAGCTGTTTTTT
CASRSGTGELFF
>-|15|many|TRBV29-1|TRBJ1-5
TGCAGCGTTGCCGAGGGAAGTGATAGCAATCAGCCCCAGCATTTT
CSVAEGSDSNQPQHF
>TRBD1|16|many|TRBV27|TRBJ2-2
TGTGCCAGCAGTCTAATAGGGGGCGCCGGCACCGGGGAGCTGTTTTTT
CASSLIGGAGTGELFF
>TRBD1|14|many|TRBV5-1|TRBJ2-7
TGCGCCAGCAGCTACCCCGGGACAGGGGTCGAGCAGTACTTC
CASSYPGTGVEQYF
>-|14|many|TRBV19|TRBJ1-3
TGTGCCAGTAGTACCCGGGACAACGGAAACACCATATATTTT
CASSTRDNGNTIYF
>-|14|few|TRBV2|TRBJ1-5
TGTGCCAGCAGTGAAATCGGCCGCGATCAGCCCCAGCATTTT
CASSEIGRDQPQHF
>-|13|-|TRBV10-3|TRBJ1-5
TGTGCCATCAAAACAGCGGGAAATCAGCCCCAGCATTTT
CAIKTAGNQPQHF
>-|12|many|TRBV9|TRBJ1-2
TGTGCCAGCAGCGGGTCGGACTATGGCTACACCTTC
CASSGSDYGYTF
>-|17|many|TRBV9|TRBJ2-2
TGTGCCAGCAGCGTAGCTGGAGGGGGAGAGTACACCGGGGAGCTGTTTTTT
CASSVAGGGEYTGELFF
>TRBD1|15|many|TRBV28|TRBJ1-1
TGTGCCAGCAGTACCTACAGGGGGAGAGGCACTGAAGCTTTCTTT
CASSTYRGRGTEAFF
>TRBD1|14|many|TRBV6-1|TRBJ1-2
TGTGCCAGCAGTGAGGCAGGGGGCTACTATGGCTACACCTTC
CASSEAGGYYGYTF
>TRBD2|15|many|TRBV12-3/TRBV12-4|TRBJ2-7
TGTGCCAGCAACAAAGGACTAGCGGGAGCCTACGAGCAGTACTTC
CASNKGLAGAYEQYF
>-|15|many|TRBV7-2|TRBJ1-2
TGTGCCAGCAGCTTAGTCCCGGACGGATTCTATGGCTACACCTTC
CASSLVPDGFYGYTF